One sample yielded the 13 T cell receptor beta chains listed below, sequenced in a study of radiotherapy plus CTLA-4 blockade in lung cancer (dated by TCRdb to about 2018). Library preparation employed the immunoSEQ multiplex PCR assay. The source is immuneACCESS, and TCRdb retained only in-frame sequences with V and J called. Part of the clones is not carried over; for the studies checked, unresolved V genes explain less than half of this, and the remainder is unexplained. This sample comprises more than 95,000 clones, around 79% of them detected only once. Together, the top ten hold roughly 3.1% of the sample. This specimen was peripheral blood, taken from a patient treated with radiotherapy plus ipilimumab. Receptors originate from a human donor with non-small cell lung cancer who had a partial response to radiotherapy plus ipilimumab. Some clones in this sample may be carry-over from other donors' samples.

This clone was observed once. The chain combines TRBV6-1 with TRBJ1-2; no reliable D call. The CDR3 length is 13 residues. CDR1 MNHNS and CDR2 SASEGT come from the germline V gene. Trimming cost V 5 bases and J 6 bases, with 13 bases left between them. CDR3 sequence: CASSHSAPHGYTF. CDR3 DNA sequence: TGTGCCAGCAGTCACAGTGCCCCCCATGGCTACACCTTC.

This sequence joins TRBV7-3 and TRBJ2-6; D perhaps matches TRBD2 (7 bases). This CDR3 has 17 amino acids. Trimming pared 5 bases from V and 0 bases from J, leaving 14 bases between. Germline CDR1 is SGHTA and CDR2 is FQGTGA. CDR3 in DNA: TGTGCCAGCAGCCCGAGGGGGGGAAACTCTGGGGCCAACGTCCTGACTTTC. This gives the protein CASSPRGGNSGANVLTF.

CDR3 residues: CSVAGRTRGVGYTF. DNA for the CDR3: TGCAGCGTTGCGGGACGGACGCGGGGTGTAGGCTACACCTTC. This chain connects TRBV29-1 to TRBJ1-2; weak D call: TRBD1 (5 bases). This CDR3 has 14 amino acids. V gave up 4 bases and J gave up 8 bases, with 20 bases separating them. The germline gives CDR1 SQVTM, CDR2 ANQGSEA.

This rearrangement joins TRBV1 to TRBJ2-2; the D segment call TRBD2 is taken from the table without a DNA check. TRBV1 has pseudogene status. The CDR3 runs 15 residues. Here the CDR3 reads CTSSGAKGLTGELFF. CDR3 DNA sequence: TGCACCAGCAGCGGGGCGAAGGGACTCACCGGGGAGCTGTTTTTT.

The CDR3 loop is CASSPQGTYEQYF. The CDR3 DNA is TGTGCCAGCAGCCCACAGGGCACCTACGAGCAGTACTTC. The gene calls are TRBV6-1 and TRBJ2-5; D possibly corresponds to TRBD1 (6 bases). The DNA end is more similar to TRBJ2-7, so the J call may be wrong. Germline CDR1 is MNHNS and CDR2 is SASEGT. The CDR3 spans 13 residues.

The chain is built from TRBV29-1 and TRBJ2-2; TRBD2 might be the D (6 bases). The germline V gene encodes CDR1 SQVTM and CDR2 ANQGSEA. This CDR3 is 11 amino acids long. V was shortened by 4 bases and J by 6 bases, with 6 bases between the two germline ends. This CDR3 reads CSVGLAGELFF. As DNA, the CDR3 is TGCAGCGTTGGACTAGCCGGGGAGCTGTTTTTT.

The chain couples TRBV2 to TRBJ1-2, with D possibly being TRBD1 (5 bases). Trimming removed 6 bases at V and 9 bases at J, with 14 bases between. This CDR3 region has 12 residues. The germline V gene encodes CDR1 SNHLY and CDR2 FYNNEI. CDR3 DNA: TGTGCCAGCAGCCCTCAGGGCTGGCGCTACACCTTC. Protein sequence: CASSPQGWRYTF.

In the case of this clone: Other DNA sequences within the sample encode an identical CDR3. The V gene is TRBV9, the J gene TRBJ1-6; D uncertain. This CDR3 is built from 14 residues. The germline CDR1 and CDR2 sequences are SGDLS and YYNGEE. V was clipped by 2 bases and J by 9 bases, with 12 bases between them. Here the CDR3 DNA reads TGTGCCAGCAGCGTTGGTGGCCAAAGTTCACCCCTCCACTTT. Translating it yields CASSVGGQSSPLHF.

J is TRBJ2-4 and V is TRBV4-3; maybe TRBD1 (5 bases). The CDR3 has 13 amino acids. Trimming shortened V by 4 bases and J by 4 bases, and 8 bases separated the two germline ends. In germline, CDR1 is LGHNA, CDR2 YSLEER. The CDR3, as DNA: TGCGCCAGCAGCCCAGGACATAAAAACATTCAGTACTTC. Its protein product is CASSPGHKNIQYF.

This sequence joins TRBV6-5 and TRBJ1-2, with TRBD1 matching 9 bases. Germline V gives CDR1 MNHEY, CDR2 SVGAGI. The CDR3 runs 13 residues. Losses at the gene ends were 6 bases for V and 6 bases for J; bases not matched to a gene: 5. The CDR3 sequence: CASRRTGDHGYTF. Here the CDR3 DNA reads TGTGCCAGCAGGCGGACAGGGGACCATGGCTACACCTTC.

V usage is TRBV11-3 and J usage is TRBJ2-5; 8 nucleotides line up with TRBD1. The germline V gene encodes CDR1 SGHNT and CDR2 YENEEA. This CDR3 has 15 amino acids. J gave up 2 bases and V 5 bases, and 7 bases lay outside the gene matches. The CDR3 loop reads CASSMRQGRQETQYF. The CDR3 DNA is TGTGCCAGCAGCATGCGACAGGGGAGGCAAGAGACCCAGTACTTC. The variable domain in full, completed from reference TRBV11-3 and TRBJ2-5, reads EAGVVQSPRYKIIEKKQPVAFWCNPISGHNTLYWYLQNLGQGPELLIRYENEEAVDDSQLPKDRFSAERLKGVDSTLKIQPAELGDSAVYLCASSMRQGRQETQYFGPGTRLLVL.

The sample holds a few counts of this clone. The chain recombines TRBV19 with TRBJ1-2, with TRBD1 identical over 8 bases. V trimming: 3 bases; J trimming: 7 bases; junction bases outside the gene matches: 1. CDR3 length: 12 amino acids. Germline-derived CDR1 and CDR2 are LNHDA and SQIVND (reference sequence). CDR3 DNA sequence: TGTGCCAGTAGTATGGGGACAGGTGGCTACACCTTC. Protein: CASSMGTGGYTF.

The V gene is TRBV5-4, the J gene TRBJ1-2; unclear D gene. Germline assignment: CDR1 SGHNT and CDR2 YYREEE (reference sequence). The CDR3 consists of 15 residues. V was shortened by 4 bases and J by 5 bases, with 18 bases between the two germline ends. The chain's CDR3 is CASSPDGSYKYGYTF. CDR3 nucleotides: TGTGCCAGCAGCCCCGACGGGTCATACAAATATGGCTACACCTTC.